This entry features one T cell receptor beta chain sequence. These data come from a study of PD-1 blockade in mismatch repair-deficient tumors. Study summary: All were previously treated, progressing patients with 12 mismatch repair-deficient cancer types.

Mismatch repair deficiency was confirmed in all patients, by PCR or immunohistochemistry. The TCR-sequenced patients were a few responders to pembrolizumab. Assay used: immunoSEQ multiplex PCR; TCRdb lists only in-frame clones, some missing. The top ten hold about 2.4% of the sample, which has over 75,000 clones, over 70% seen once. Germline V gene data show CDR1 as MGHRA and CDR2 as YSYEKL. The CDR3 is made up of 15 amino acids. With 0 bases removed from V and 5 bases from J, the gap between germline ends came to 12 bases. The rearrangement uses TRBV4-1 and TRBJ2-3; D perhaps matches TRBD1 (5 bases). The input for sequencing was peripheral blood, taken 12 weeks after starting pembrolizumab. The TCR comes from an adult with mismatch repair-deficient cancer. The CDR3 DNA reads TGCGCCAGCAGCCAAGATCTGCAGGGAAGAGATACGCAGTATTTT. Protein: CASSQDLQGRDTQYF.